The 11 T cell receptor beta chains listed next were all sequenced from one sample in a study of blood T cell repertoires in COVID-19. Here immunoSEQ multiplex PCR was the method, and the copy in TCRdb shows in-frame clones only, minus some. The table lists 90,000 to 110,000 clones, over 80% of them singletons, with around 1.1% in the top ten. The sequenced sample consisted of peripheral blood. The source is a human donor in a cohort sampled during active COVID-19.

The chain couples TRBV6-1 to TRBJ2-1; D perhaps matches TRBD1 (5 bases). This CDR3 has 17 amino acids. The germline V gene encodes CDR1 MNHNS and CDR2 SASEGT. V dropped 4 bases and J dropped 5 bases, with 21 bases sitting between them. DNA of the CDR3: TGTGCCAGCAGTGTTCGCCCAGGACAACTGGGCGACAATGAGCAGTTCTTC. Amino acids: CASSVRPGQLGDNEQFF.

In this sample, this clone turned up once. The chain couples TRBV24-1 to TRBJ1-5; a weak D match, TRBD1 (5 bases). The CDR3 loop spans 15 amino acids. Trimming left V 4 bases short and J 2 bases short, with 11 bases between. Germline V gene lookup returns CDR1 KGHDR and CDR2 SFDVKD. CDR3 protein: CATSDPSGGNQPQHF. CDR3 in DNA: TGTGCCACCAGTGACCCCTCGGGGGGCAATCAGCCCCAGCATTTT.

In this sample, this clone turned up once. CDR3 protein: CASSNLYEQYF. CDR3 DNA: TGTGCCAGCAGTAACTTGTACGAGCAGTACTTC. The chain has TRBV12-3 or TRBV12-4 and TRBJ2-7, with unresolved D. Trimming took 5 bases from V and 4 from J, leaving 6 bases between them. The CDR3 runs to 11 residues.

The rearrangement joins TRBV12-3 or TRBV12-4 to TRBJ1-1, with TRBD1 as a possible D gene (5 bases). CDR3 length: 13 amino acids. V lost 8 bases and J lost 4, with 14 bases in between. The CDR3 spells CASARGGITEAFF. The CDR3 bases are TGTGCCAGCGCCCGGGGGGGGATCACTGAAGCTTTCTTT.

This clone was counted once. This sequence joins TRBV7-9 and TRBJ1-2; TRBD1 might be the D (5 bases). This CDR3 comprises 12 residues. Looked up from germline, CDR1 is SEHNR and CDR2 is FQNEAQ (reference sequence). The V and J ends lost 4 bases and 4 bases respectively, with 7 bases between them. CDR3 nucleotides: TGTGCCAGCAGCTCCGGGGGCTATGGCTACACCTTC. This codes for CASSSGGYGYTF.

The CDR3 is CASSNLRSQGNNEQFF. The CDR3 nucleotides read TGTGCCAGTAGTAACCTTAGGTCGCAGGGGAACAATGAGCAGTTCTTC. This chain connects TRBV19 to TRBJ2-1; D is possibly TRBD1 (6 bases). The CDR3 has 16 residues. V was cut by 4 bases and J by 5 bases, with 18 bases left in between. The germline gives CDR1 LNHDA, CDR2 SQIVND (reference sequence).

The V and J genes are TRBV28 and TRBJ2-7, with 9 bases fitting TRBD1. This CDR3 has 15 residues. The germline gives CDR1 MDHEN, CDR2 SYDVKM. Losses at the gene ends were 6 bases for V and 7 bases for J; bases not matched to a gene: 13. The CDR3 DNA reads as TGTGCCAGCAGCACCTCGCTGGGACAGGGTGAGGAGCAGTACTTC. Encoded protein: CASSTSLGQGEEQYF. The full variable domain, completed using reference TRBV28 and TRBJ2-7, is DVKVTQSSRYLVKRTGEKVFLECVQDMDHENMFWYRQDPGLGLRLIYFSYDVKMKEKGDIPEGYSVSREKKERFSLILESASTNQTSMYLCASSTSLGQGEEQYFGPGTRLTVT.

Only a few counts were recorded for this clone. Written as DNA, the CDR3 is TGTGCCATCAGTGAGTCGAGGGGGACCTACGAGCAGTACTTC. This gives the protein CAISESRGTYEQYF. This chain connects TRBV10-3 to TRBJ2-7; possible D gene TRBD1, 6 bases. V was trimmed by 0 bases and J by 2 bases, leaving 8 bases between them. The CDR3 loop spans 14 amino acids. In germline, CDR1 is ENHRY, CDR2 SYGVKD.

The genes are TRBV3-1 (or the pseudogene TRBV3-2) and TRBJ2-7; 9 nucleotides line up with TRBD1. V lost 0 bases to trimming and J lost 5 bases; unmatched junction nucleotides: 5. CDR1 is LGHDT and CDR2 is YNNKEL in the germline V gene (reference sequence). CDR3 size: 15 residues. The CDR3 DNA sequence: TGTGCCAGCAGCCAAGACAACAGGGGGCTGGACGAGCAGTACTTC. Translation gives CASSQDNRGLDEQYF.

J is TRBJ2-7 and V is TRBV28; 7 nucleotides align to TRBD1. There are 14 residues in the CDR3. Germline lookup yields CDR1 MDHEN and CDR2 SYDVKM. The J segment lost 2 bases and the V segment lost 5 bases, leaving 6 bases of the junction unmatched. CDR3 coding DNA: TGTGCCAGCAGTCAACACAGGGGACCCTACGAGCAGTACTTC. Encoded protein: CASSQHRGPYEQYF.

The chain is built from TRBV29-1 and TRBJ2-7, with a tentative D call TRBD1 (6 bases). CDR1 is SQVTM and CDR2 is ANQGSEA in the germline V gene. The CDR3 runs 12 residues. Deletions cut 6 bases from V and 0 bases from J, with 9 bases between. The CDR3 protein is CSVGDNSYEQYF. The CDR3 DNA reads TGCAGCGTCGGGGACAACTCCTACGAGCAGTACTTC.